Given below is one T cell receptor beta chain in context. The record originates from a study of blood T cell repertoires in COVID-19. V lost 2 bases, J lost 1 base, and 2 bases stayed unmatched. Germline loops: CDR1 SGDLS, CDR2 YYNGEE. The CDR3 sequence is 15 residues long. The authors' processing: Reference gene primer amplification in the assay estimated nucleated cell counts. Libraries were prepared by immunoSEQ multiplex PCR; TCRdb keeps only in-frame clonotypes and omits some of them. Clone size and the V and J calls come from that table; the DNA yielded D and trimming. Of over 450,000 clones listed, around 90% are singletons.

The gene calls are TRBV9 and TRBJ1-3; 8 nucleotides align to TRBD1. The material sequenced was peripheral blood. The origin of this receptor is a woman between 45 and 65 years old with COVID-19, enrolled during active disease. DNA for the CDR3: TGTGCCAGCAGCGTCCAGGGGGCATCTGGAAACACCATATATTTT. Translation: CASSVQGASGNTIYF.